Below are 15 T cell receptor beta chains sequenced from a single sample in a study of CD8 T cells in Susac syndrome. An input of about 0.5 to 1 ug of RNA was subjected to reverse transcription using random hexamers. MiXCR, run by TCRdb on the immunoSEQ multiplex PCR reads, gives a single entry per CDR3 protein. Of around 200,000 distinct CDR3 sequences listed, roughly 94% were seen once; the top ten hold around 0.16%. Source material: CD8+ T cells from PBMCs. These receptors were obtained from a human donor with Susac syndrome.

The V and J genes are TRBV5-1 and TRBJ1-1; D is ambiguous. Trimming stripped 4 bases from V and 5 bases from J, with 12 bases between. This CDR3 comprises 13 residues. The germline V gene has CDR1 SGHRS and CDR2 YFSETQ. CDR3 protein: CASSGHWDTEAFF. The CDR3 DNA reads as TGCGCCAGCAGCGGCCACTGGGATACTGAAGCTTTCTTT.

V gene TRBV20-1 combines with J gene TRBJ2-2; D is perhaps TRBD1 (6 bases). From germline, CDR1 is DFQATT and CDR2 SNEGSKA (reference sequence). The CDR3 is 12 amino acids. V lost 4 bases and J lost 5, with 8 bases in between. The CDR3 is CSATGATGELFF. Written as DNA, the CDR3 is TGCAGTGCTACAGGGGCAACCGGGGAGCTGTTTTTT.

The rearrangement links TRBV15 to TRBJ1-2, with unresolved D. The CDR3 has 13 amino acids. Germline values: CDR1 LNHNV, CDR2 YYDKDF (reference sequence). Trimming took off 3 bases at V and 7 bases at J, with 12 bases between the two ends. CDR3 loop: CATSSIRLSGYTF. CDR3 nucleotides: TGTGCCACCAGCAGCATCAGGCTTTCTGGCTACACCTTC.

This clonotype appeared once. The chain uses TRBV5-4 and TRBJ1-2; TRBD1 matches at 8 bases. CDR1 SGHNT and CDR2 YYREEE come from the germline V gene (reference sequence). This CDR3 region has 14 residues. V lost 4 bases and J lost 1; bases outside the gene matches: 3. The CDR3 sequence: CASSKGQDNYGYTF. The DNA of the CDR3 is TGTGCCAGCAGCAAGGGACAGGATAACTATGGCTACACCTTC.

The chain is built from TRBV5-4 and TRBJ2-2; D may be TRBD2 (5 bases). V was cut by 6 bases and J by 6 bases, with 18 bases left in between. There are 15 residues in the CDR3. Germline lookup yields CDR1 SGHNT and CDR2 YYREEE (reference sequence). CDR3 nucleotides: TGTGCCAGCACCCTCGGTGTCATCGGGGCCGGGGAGCTGTTTTTT. Translation: CASTLGVIGAGELFF.

J is TRBJ1-2 and V is TRBV30; TRBD1 might be the D (5 bases). V was pared by 3 bases and J by 6 bases, with 11 bases between. The V gene's germline CDR1 is GTSNPN and CDR2 SVGIG (reference sequence). This CDR3 region has 12 residues. This CDR3 is CAWSMGGNGYTF. CDR3 in DNA: TGTGCCTGGAGCATGGGGGGGAATGGCTACACCTTC.

The chain recombines TRBV9 with TRBJ2-7; 7 positions match TRBD1. The germline gives CDR1 SGDLS, CDR2 YYNGEE. J was trimmed by 4 bases and V by 0 bases; bases with no gene match: 7. The CDR3 runs 15 residues. The CDR3 DNA reads as TGTGCCAGCAGCGTAGAGGGGCAGGGGGAGTACGAGCAGTACTTC. Encoded protein: CASSVEGQGEYEQYF.

This clonotype was detected once. This chain joins TRBV7-9 and TRBJ1-2, with 10 bases lining up with TRBD1. The CDR3 is 14 residues long. The germline CDR1 and CDR2 sequences are SEHNR and FQNEAQ (reference sequence). J lost 6 bases, V lost 4 bases, and 5 bases had no gene match. CDR3 in DNA: TGTGCCAGCAGCTCCGCGGGGACAGGGGATGGCTACACCTTC. This codes for CASSSAGTGDGYTF.

CDR3: CASSSTGNEKLFF. CDR3 DNA sequence: TGTGCCAGCAGTTCCACGGGTAATGAAAAACTGTTTTTT. This rearrangement joins TRBV6-5 to TRBJ1-4; D call uncertain. The CDR3 loop spans 13 amino acids. V lost 4 bases and J lost 4, with 7 bases in between. Germline loops: CDR1 MNHEY, CDR2 SVGAGI.

CDR3 nucleotide sequence: TGTGCCAGCAGCCACAACCGGGACAGGGCCTACAATGAGCAGTTCTTC. This translates into CASSHNRDRAYNEQFF. The chain joins TRBV7-9 to TRBJ2-1, with TRBD1 matching over 9 bases. The junction had 7 bases not matched to a gene; V was cut back by 5 bases and J by 2 bases. Per germline, CDR1 SEHNR and CDR2 FQNEAQ (reference sequence). The CDR3 contains 16 residues.

The V and J genes are TRBV6-2 or TRBV6-3 and TRBJ2-7, with a tentative D call TRBD2 (6 bases). Germline values: CDR1 MNHEY, CDR2 SVGEGT. The CDR3 length is 13 residues. The V and J ends lost 5 bases and 5 bases respectively, with 13 bases between them. This chain's CDR3 is CASSSPGSHEQYF. CDR3 bases: TGTGCCAGCAGTAGCCCCGGGAGCCACGAGCAGTACTTC.

The chain joins TRBV11-1 to TRBJ2-7; 7 nucleotides align to TRBD1. In germline, CDR1 is SGHAT, CDR2 FQDESV (reference sequence). The CDR3 loop spans 21 amino acids. Trimming removed 1 base from V and 3 bases from J; junction bases left unmatched: 24. CDR3 DNA sequence: TGTGCCAGCAGCTTAGGAGCAGGGGGAACCCACTACTCTAGCTCGGGCTACGAGCAGTACTTC. Protein: CASSLGAGGTHYSSSGYEQYF. The whole variable domain, remainder taken from reference TRBV11-1 and TRBJ2-7, is EAEVAQSPRYKITEKSQAVAFWCDPISGHATLYWYRQILGQGPELLVQFQDESVVDDSQLPKDRFSAERLKGVDSTLKIQPAELGDSAMYLCASSLGAGGTHYSSSGYEQYFGPGTRLTVT.

The chain is built from TRBV12-3 or TRBV12-4 and TRBJ2-5, with 7 positions matching TRBD1. Trimming removed 5 bases from V and 0 bases from J; junction bases left unmatched: 9. The CDR3 spans 16 residues. CDR3 in amino acids: CASSPTDRAYQETQYF. The CDR3 region has the DNA TGTGCCAGCAGTCCCACCGACAGGGCGTACCAAGAGACCCAGTACTTC.

The chain recombines TRBV29-1 with TRBJ2-7; D might be TRBD2 (6 bases). Between the trimmed V and J ends, which lost 1 base and 1 base, there was a span of 14 bases. CDR3 length: 15 residues. Germline V gene data show CDR1 as SQVTM and CDR2 as ANQGSEA. In DNA, the CDR3 is TGCAGCGTTGAAGTGCCAGCGGGCCGATCCTACGAGCAGTACTTC. It encodes CSVEVPAGRSYEQYF.

The chain carries TRBV3-1 and TRBJ1-6; no clear D gene. The germline gives CDR1 LGHDT, CDR2 YNNKEL (reference sequence). CDR3 length equals 14 residues. V was pared by 0 bases and J by 5 bases, with 5 bases between. CDR3 region: CASSQDLNNSPLHF. CDR3 DNA: TGTGCCAGCAGCCAAGATCTTAATAATTCACCCCTCCACTTT. The full variable domain, in which reference TRBV3-1 and TRBJ1-6 provide the parts outside the CDR3, is DTAVSQTPKYLVTQMGNDKSIKCEQNLGHDTMYWYKQDSKKFLKIMFSYNNKELIINETVPNRFSPKSPDKAHLNLHINSLELGDSAVYFCASSQDLNNSPLHFGNGTRLTVT.